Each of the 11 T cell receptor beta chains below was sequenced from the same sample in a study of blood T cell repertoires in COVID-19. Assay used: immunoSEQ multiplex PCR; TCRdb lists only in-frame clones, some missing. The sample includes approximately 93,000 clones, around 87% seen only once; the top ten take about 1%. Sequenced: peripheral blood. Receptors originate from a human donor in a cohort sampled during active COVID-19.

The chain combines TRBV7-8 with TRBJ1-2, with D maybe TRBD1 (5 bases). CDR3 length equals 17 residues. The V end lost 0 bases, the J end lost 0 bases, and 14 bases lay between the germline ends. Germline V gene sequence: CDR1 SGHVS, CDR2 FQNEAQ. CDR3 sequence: CASSLAGLVPSNYGYTF. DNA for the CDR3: TGTGCCAGCAGCTTAGCGGGGCTGGTTCCGTCTAACTATGGCTACACCTTC.

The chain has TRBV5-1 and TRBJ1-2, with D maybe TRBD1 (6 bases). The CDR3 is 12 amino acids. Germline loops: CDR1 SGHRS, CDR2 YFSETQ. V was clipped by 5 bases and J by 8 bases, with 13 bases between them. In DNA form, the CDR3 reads TGCGCCAGCAGTTCCTCAGGGGAGGGCTACACCTTC. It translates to CASSSSGEGYTF. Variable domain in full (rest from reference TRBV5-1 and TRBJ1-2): KAGVTQTPRYLIKTRGQQVTLSCSPISGHRSVSWYQQTPGQGLQFLFEYFSETQRNKGNFPGRFSGRQFSNSRSEMNVSTLELGDSALYLCASSSSGEGYTFGSGTRLTVV.

CDR3 nucleotide sequence: TGTGCCAGCAGTCCAGGGACAGCGTATAGCAATCAGCCCCAGCATTTT. It is translated as CASSPGTAYSNQPQHF. The J gene is TRBJ1-5, the V gene TRBV28, with 7 bases matching TRBD1. Unmatched junction bases numbered 7, after V lost 5 bases and J lost 0 bases. The germline CDR1 and CDR2 sequences are MDHEN and SYDVKM. CDR3 length equals 16 residues. Complete variable domain (other parts from reference TRBV28 and TRBJ1-5): DVKVTQSSRYLVKRTGEKVFLECVQDMDHENMFWYRQDPGLGLRLIYFSYDVKMKEKGDIPEGYSVSREKKERFSLILESASTNQTSMYLCASSPGTAYSNQPQHFGDGTRLSIL.

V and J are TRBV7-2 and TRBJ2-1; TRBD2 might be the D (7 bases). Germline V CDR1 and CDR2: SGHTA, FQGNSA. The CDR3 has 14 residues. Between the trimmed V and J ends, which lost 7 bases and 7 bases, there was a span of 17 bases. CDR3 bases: TGTGCCAGCAAGACGGGGGGCGGAAGAAATGAGCAGTTCTTC. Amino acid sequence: CASKTGGGRNEQFF.

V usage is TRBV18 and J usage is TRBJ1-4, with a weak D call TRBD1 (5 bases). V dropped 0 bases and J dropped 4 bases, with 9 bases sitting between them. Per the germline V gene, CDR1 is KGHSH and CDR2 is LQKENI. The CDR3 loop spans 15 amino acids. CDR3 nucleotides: TGTGCCAGCTCACCACCGACAGATATTAATGAAAAACTGTTTTTT. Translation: CASSPPTDINEKLFF.

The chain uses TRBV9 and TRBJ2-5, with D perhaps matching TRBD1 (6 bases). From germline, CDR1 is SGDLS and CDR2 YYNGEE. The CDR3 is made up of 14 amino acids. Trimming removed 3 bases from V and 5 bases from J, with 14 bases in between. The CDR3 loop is CASSAGTTRETQYF. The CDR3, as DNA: TGTGCCAGCAGCGCAGGGACAACCCGGGAGACCCAGTACTTC.

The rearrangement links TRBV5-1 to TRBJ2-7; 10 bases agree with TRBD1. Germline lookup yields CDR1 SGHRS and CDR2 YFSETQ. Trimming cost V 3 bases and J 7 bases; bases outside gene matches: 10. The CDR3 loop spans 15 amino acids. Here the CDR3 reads CASSSPGTGVGEQYF. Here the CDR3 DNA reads TGCGCCAGCAGCTCTCCCGGGACAGGGGTTGGGGAGCAGTACTTC.

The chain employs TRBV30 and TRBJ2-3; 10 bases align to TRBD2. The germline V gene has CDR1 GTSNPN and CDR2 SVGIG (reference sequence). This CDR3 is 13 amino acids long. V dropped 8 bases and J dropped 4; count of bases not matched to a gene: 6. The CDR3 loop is CARSSGSPDTQYF. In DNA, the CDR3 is TGTGCCCGATCTAGCGGGAGTCCAGATACGCAGTATTTT.

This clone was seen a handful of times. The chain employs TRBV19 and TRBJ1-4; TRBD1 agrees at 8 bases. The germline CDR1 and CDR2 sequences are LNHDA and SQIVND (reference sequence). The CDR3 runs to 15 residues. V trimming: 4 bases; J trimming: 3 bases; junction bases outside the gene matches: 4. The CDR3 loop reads CASSTGTGPNEKLFF. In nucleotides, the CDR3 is TGTGCCAGTAGTACCGGGACAGGACCTAATGAAAAACTGTTTTTT.

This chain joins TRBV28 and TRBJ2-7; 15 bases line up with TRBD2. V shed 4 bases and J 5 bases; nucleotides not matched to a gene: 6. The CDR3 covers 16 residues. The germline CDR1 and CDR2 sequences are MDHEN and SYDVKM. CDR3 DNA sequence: TGTGCCAGCAGTTCCACCGGACTAGCGGGAGGGGACGAGCAGTACTTC. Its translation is CASSSTGLAGGDEQYF. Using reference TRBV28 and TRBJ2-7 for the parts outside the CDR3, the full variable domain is DVKVTQSSRYLVKRTGEKVFLECVQDMDHENMFWYRQDPGLGLRLIYFSYDVKMKEKGDIPEGYSVSREKKERFSLILESASTNQTSMYLCASSSTGLAGGDEQYFGPGTRLTVT.

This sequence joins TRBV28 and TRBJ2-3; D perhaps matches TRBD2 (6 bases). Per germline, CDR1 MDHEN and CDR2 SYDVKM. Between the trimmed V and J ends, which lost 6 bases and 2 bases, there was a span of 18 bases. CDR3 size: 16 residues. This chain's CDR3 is CASSPPGARPTDTQYF. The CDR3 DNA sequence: TGTGCCAGCAGCCCCCCGGGAGCTCGCCCCACAGATACGCAGTATTTT.